Shown below are 25 T cell receptor beta chains from a single sample sequenced in a study of T cell responses to AZD1222 COVID-19 vaccine. Measured with immunoSEQ multiplex PCR; TCRdb has only the in-frame clones, and not every one. The data show about 150,000 clones, 90% to 95% seen once. Here the sequenced sample was peripheral blood, taken 28 days after the second AZD1222 dose. The receptors were sampled from an adult who received the AZD1222 COVID-19 vaccine.

This rearrangement joins TRBV7-8 to TRBJ1-2; the D gene is possibly TRBD1 (5 bases). Trimming left V 6 bases short and J 8 bases short, with 22 bases between. The CDR3 spans 15 residues. CDR1 is SGHVS and CDR2 is FQNEAQ in the germline V gene. Written as DNA, the CDR3 is TGTGCCAGCAGTTACCGGGACCCCAAGGCTGGGGGCTACACCTTC. As protein: CASSYRDPKAGGYTF.

The chain uses TRBV9 and TRBJ1-5; no clear D. The germline gives CDR1 SGDLS, CDR2 YYNGEE. V was pared by 0 bases and J by 2 bases, with 6 bases between. The CDR3 runs to 14 residues. This chain's CDR3 is CASSVGGGNQPQHF. The CDR3 bases are TGTGCCAGCAGCGTAGGTGGGGGCAATCAGCCCCAGCATTTT.

This chain uses TRBV9 with TRBJ2-1, with 7 bases aligning to TRBD2. This CDR3 is 15 amino acids long. Per the germline V gene, CDR1 is SGDLS and CDR2 is YYNGEE. J lost 5 bases, V lost 2 bases, and 7 bases had no gene match. The DNA for the CDR3 is TGTGCCAGCAGCGTTTGGGGGGGACTTGACAATGAGCAGTTCTTC. Amino acid sequence: CASSVWGGLDNEQFF.

This sequence joins TRBV5-1 and TRBJ2-5, with D uncertain. Germline loops: CDR1 SGHRS, CDR2 YFSETQ. Trimming removed 0 bases at V and 7 bases at J, with 10 bases between. CDR3 length: 13 residues. The CDR3 is CASSLADPRTQYF. In DNA, the CDR3 is TGCGCCAGCAGCTTGGCGGACCCGAGGACCCAGTACTTC.

The chain employs TRBV27 and TRBJ1-5, with D tentatively TRBD1 (5 bases). The V end lost 3 bases, the J end lost 3 bases, and 12 bases lay between the germline ends. Germline V gene sequence: CDR1 MNHEY, CDR2 SMNVEV (reference sequence). The CDR3 extends over 15 amino acids. The CDR3 DNA is TGTGCCAGCAGTTTGAGGGCAGGGCTCAATCAGCCCCAGCATTTT. Its translation is CASSLRAGLNQPQHF.

This sequence joins TRBV5-1 and TRBJ2-1; TRBD1 aligns across 9 bases. Germline loops: CDR1 SGHRS, CDR2 YFSETQ. V trimming: 2 bases; J trimming: 8 bases; junction bases outside the gene matches: 8. The CDR3 sequence is 15 residues long. CDR3: CASSLGGQGVDEQFF. The CDR3 DNA reads TGCGCCAGCAGCTTAGGGGGACAGGGCGTTGATGAGCAGTTCTTC.

Only one count was recorded for this clone. CDR3 in amino acids: CASSQEPRTNYGYTF. DNA for the CDR3: TGTGCCAGCAGCCAAGAACCCAGGACTAACTATGGCTACACCTTC. The gene calls are TRBV4-2 and TRBJ1-2; D is uncertain. V was trimmed by 0 bases and J by 0 bases, leaving 8 bases between them. The germline CDR1 and CDR2 sequences are LGHNA and YNFKEQ. The CDR3 loop spans 15 amino acids.

V is TRBV28 and J is TRBJ2-2; unclear D gene. Germline V gene data show CDR1 as MDHEN and CDR2 as SYDVKM. Deletions cut 3 bases from V and 0 bases from J, with 11 bases between. The CDR3 sequence is 16 residues long. The DNA of the CDR3 is TGTGCCAGCAGTTTCGTAAGGAGAGCGAACACCGGGGAGCTGTTTTTT. As protein: CASSFVRRANTGELFF.

The V call is TRBV7-2, the J call TRBJ2-3; TRBD1 is a possible D gene (6 bases). The ends were cut back, 1 base at V and 2 bases at J, with 7 bases in the middle. The CDR3 has 14 residues. Germline CDR1 and CDR2: SGHTA and FQGNSA. DNA for the CDR3: TGTGCCAGCAGCTTAGAGGGGGACACAGATACGCAGTATTTT. This gives the protein CASSLEGDTDTQYF. The entire variable domain, with the rest obtained from reference TRBV7-2 and TRBJ2-3, is as follows: GAGVSQSPSNKVTEKGKDVELRCDPISGHTALYWYRQSLGQGLEFLIYFQGNSAPDKSGLPSDRFSAERTGGSVSTLTIQRTQQEDSAVYLCASSLEGDTDTQYFGPGTRLTVL.

The CDR3 loop is CASSLLGNSGNTIYF. In nucleotides, the CDR3 is TGTGCCAGCAGCTTACTAGGTAACTCTGGAAACACCATATATTTT. The chain uses TRBV5-8 and TRBJ1-3; D remains unclear. There are 15 residues in the CDR3. Germline CDR1 and CDR2: SGHTS and YDEGEE. Trimming pared 2 bases from V and 0 bases from J, leaving 9 bases between.

The chain couples TRBV5-4 to TRBJ1-2; TRBD1 might be the D (5 bases). CDR1 and CDR2 from the germline V gene are SGHNT and YYREEE (reference sequence). Trimming left V 0 bases short and J 7 bases short, with 10 bases between. The length of the CDR3 is 13 residues. The CDR3 region is CASSLAGGSGYTF. CDR3 coding DNA: TGTGCCAGCAGCTTGGCCGGGGGGTCTGGCTACACCTTC.

This chain links TRBV28 with TRBJ2-1; 9 nucleotides agree with TRBD1. CDR1 and CDR2 from the germline V gene are MDHEN and SYDVKM. V lost 1 base, J lost 3 bases, and 1 base stayed unmatched. The CDR3 loop spans 15 amino acids. DNA for the CDR3: TGTGCCAGCAGTTTATACAGGGGGCTCTACAATGAGCAGTTCTTC. Translating it yields CASSLYRGLYNEQFF.

V is TRBV5-6 and J is TRBJ2-5, with 9 bases lining up with TRBD2. After removal of 0 bases from V and 2 bases from J, the junction contained 8 bases not matched to a gene. The germline CDR1 and CDR2 sequences are SGHDT and YYEEEE. The CDR3 consists of 17 residues. The DNA of the CDR3 is TGTGCCAGCAGCTTGGTGTTCGGTAGCGGGGGTCAAGAGACCCAGTACTTC. It translates to CASSLVFGSGGQETQYF.

The chain uses TRBV15 and TRBJ1-1; D ambiguous. CDR3 length: 11 residues. From germline, CDR1 is LNHNV and CDR2 YYDKDF (reference sequence). V was cut by 5 bases and J by 1 base, with 2 bases left in between. CDR3 nucleotides: TGTGCCACCAGCCGGAACACTGAAGCTTTCTTT. This encodes CATSRNTEAFF.

V usage is TRBV11-2 and J usage is TRBJ1-1; 9 bases agree with TRBD1. There are 14 residues in the CDR3. V gave up 5 bases and J gave up 4 bases; unmatched junction bases: 5. Germline V gene data show CDR1 as SGHAT and CDR2 as FQNNGV. The CDR3 sequence is CASSIRQGGTEAFF. The CDR3 bases are TGTGCCAGCAGCATTAGACAGGGGGGCACTGAAGCTTTCTTT. Complete variable domain (other parts from reference TRBV11-2 and TRBJ1-1): EAGVAQSPRYKIIEKRQSVAFWCNPISGHATLYWYQQILGQGPKLLIQFQNNGVVDDSQLPKDRFSAERLKGVDSTLKIQPAKLEDSAVYLCASSIRQGGTEAFFGQGTRLTVV.

The chain uses TRBV30 and TRBJ2-5, with 8 bases matching TRBD1. Trimming cost V 1 base and J 2 bases; bases outside gene matches: 15. This CDR3 is 18 amino acids long. Per the germline V gene, CDR1 is GTSNPN and CDR2 is SVGIG (reference sequence). In DNA, the CDR3 is TGTGCCTGGAGTGACTCGGGGACAGGCCCAAGGGGACAAGAGACCCAGTACTTC. It is translated as CAWSDSGTGPRGQETQYF.

V and J are TRBV7-9 and TRBJ2-7, with TRBD1 matching over 9 bases. The CDR3 has 16 amino acids. Trimming removed 3 bases from V and 2 bases from J; junction bases left unmatched: 8. CDR1 is SEHNR and CDR2 is FQNEAQ in the germline V gene (reference sequence). Here the CDR3 DNA reads TGTGCCAGCAGCTTTAGGGGACAGGGTCCGACCTACGAGCAGTACTTC. This encodes CASSFRGQGPTYEQYF.

The V call is TRBV28, the J call TRBJ2-7; 9 bases line up with TRBD2. The CDR3 sequence is 15 residues long. Germline CDR1 MDHEN, CDR2 SYDVKM. The V segment lost 2 bases and the J segment 2 bases; nucleotides outside the gene matches: 4. The CDR3 DNA is TGTGCCAGCAGTTTAGAGGCGGGAGGGCCCTACGAGCAGTACTTC. Protein product: CASSLEAGGPYEQYF.

This chain links TRBV13 with TRBJ2-1, with 12 bases identical to TRBD2. J was trimmed by 7 bases and V by 2 bases; bases with no gene match: 3. The CDR3 totals 15 residues. Germline values: CDR1 PRHDT, CDR2 FYEKMQ (reference sequence). CDR3 DNA: TGTGCCAGCAGCTTAAGACTAGCGGGGGAGAATGAGCAGTTCTTC. Amino acid sequence: CASSLRLAGENEQFF. Looking up the rest from reference TRBV13 and TRBJ2-1 gives the full variable domain: AAGVIQSPRHLIKEKRETATLKCYPIPRHDTVYWYQQGPGQDPQFLISFYEKMQSDKGSIPDRFSAQQFSDYHSELNMSSLELGDSALYFCASSLRLAGENEQFFGPGTRLTVL.

The table lists this clone with a count of one. V usage is TRBV4-1 and J usage is TRBJ2-3; 8 bases match TRBD2. The germline V gene has CDR1 MGHRA and CDR2 YSYEKL. V lost 1 base to trimming and J lost 6 bases; unmatched junction nucleotides: 12. The CDR3 runs 17 residues. In DNA, the CDR3 is TGCGCCAGCAGCCAAGGAACAGCACTAGCGGATGGGGATACGCAGTATTTT. Its translation: CASSQGTALADGDTQYF.

Worth noting for this clone: Germline and junction disagree at one end, which may indicate a read error. V usage is TRBV6-5 and J usage is TRBJ1-1; weak D call: TRBD1 (5 bases). The CDR3 runs 13 residues. Germline values: CDR1 MNHEY, CDR2 SVGAGI. The CDR3: CASSYSGAAVRLF. CDR3 nucleotide sequence: TGTGCCAGCAGTTACTCAGGGGCAGCGGTCCGGCTCTTT.

The rearrangement joins TRBV6-5 to TRBJ1-1; D remains unclear. CDR1 and CDR2 (germline): MNHEY, SVGAGI. The CDR3 spans 15 residues. V was pared by 4 bases and J by 0 bases, with 12 bases between. The CDR3 protein is CASSSPGELNTEAFF. The CDR3 nucleotides are TGTGCCAGCAGTTCCCCCGGGGAGTTGAACACTGAAGCTTTCTTT.

The chain combines TRBV19 with TRBJ2-3; TRBD2 matches at 8 bases. V dropped 6 bases and J dropped 2; count of bases not matched to a gene: 7. CDR1 is LNHDA, CDR2 SQIVND, per germline (reference sequence). This CDR3 spans 15 amino acids. The CDR3 region is CASRPGLGDTDTQYF. DNA of the CDR3: TGTGCCAGTAGACCGGGACTAGGAGACACAGATACGCAGTATTTT.

The chain uses TRBV6-4 and TRBJ1-6; D unclear. The CDR3 has 14 residues. Trimming left V 0 bases short and J 6 bases short, with 6 bases between. Germline lookup yields CDR1 MRHNA and CDR2 SNTAGT. The DNA for the CDR3 is TGTGCCAGCAGTGACTCGGGCCTTAATTCACCCCTCCACTTT. Protein product: CASSDSGLNSPLHF.

The chain carries TRBV3-1 (or the pseudogene TRBV3-2) and TRBJ1-3; no firm D call. The germline V gene has CDR1 LGHDT and CDR2 YNNKEL (reference sequence). The CDR3 consists of 13 residues. V was cut by 1 base and J by 3 bases, with 4 bases left in between. The CDR3 region has the DNA TGTGCCAGCAGCCAAGGCCTTGGAAACACCATATATTTT. This encodes CASSQGLGNTIYF.